The rows below give T cell receptor beta chains drawn from one sample of a study of CD8 T cells in ankylosing spondylitis. MiXCR, run by TCRdb on the 5' RACE reads, gives a single entry per CDR3 protein. This table holds 180,000 or so distinct CDR3 sequences, 11% found once. Sequenced: blood, either unsorted or a sorted T cell fraction (not recorded which). Source of these receptors: a male donor with ankylosing spondylitis or in good health (not recorded which). CDR3s include the opening cysteine and the closing phenylalanine or tryptophan. A D gene is named only where the DNA matches it firmly. Rows may omit the clone size; those that give it use once, few, many or a size class.

d_gene	abundance	v_gene	j_gene	CDR3nt	CDR3aa
TRBD2	.	TRBV20-1	TRBJ2-7	TGCAGTGCTAGGGAACTAGCGCCCTACGAGCAGTACTTC	CSARELAPYEQYF
.	.	TRBV30	TRBJ1-1	TGTGCCTGGTCCCGGGACTTGAACACTGAAGCTTTCTTT	CAWSRDLNTEAFF
.	few	TRBV28	TRBJ2-4	TGTGCCAGCAGTTCCCTGCTAAACATTCAGTACTTC	CASSSLLNIQYF
.	many	TRBV5-1	TRBJ1-3	TGCGCCAGCAGCTTGGCCGGAGGGACCTCTGGAAACACCATATATTTT	CASSLAGGTSGNTIYF
TRBD1	many	TRBV5-1	TRBJ1-4	TGCGCCAGCAGCTTTCGCCAGGGGGATGAAAAACTGTTTTTT	CASSFRQGDEKLFF
TRBD2	many	TRBV5-1	TRBJ2-7	TGCGCCAGCAGCTTGGTACCAGCGGGAGTTTACGAGCAGTACTTC	CASSLVPAGVYEQYF
TRBD2	few	TRBV28	TRBJ2-4	TGTGCCAGCAGTCCCTCGGGACCGGGGGGGTCCAAAAACATTCAGTACTTC	CASSPSGPGGSKNIQYF
.	.	TRBV7-8	TRBJ2-7	TGTGCCAGCAGCTCAGGGGCTTACTACGAGCAGTACTTC	CASSSGAYYEQYF
.	few	TRBV9	TRBJ1-2	TGTGCCAGCAGCGTAGCGGTCAGGGAGGACTATGGCTACACCTTC	CASSVAVREDYGYTF
.	.	TRBV9	TRBJ2-7	TGTGCCAGCAGCGTCCGAACGGGAGTAGGCGAGCAGTACTTC	CASSVRTGVGEQYF
TRBD2	few	TRBV4-3	TRBJ2-5	TGCGCCAGCAGCCAAGAAGGGAGCGGTGGACTAGCGAGGGAGACCCAGTACTTC	CASSQEGSGGLARETQYF
TRBD2	few	TRBV20-1	TRBJ2-3	TGCAGTGCTAGAGACAGGGAGGGAGCAGATACGCAGTATTTT	CSARDREGADTQYF
.	many	TRBV5-1	TRBJ1-2	TGCGCCAGCAGCTTGGCGCGGACTGCCACGGTTGTGGATGGCTACACCTTC	CASSLARTATVVDGYTF
TRBD2	many	TRBV9	TRBJ2-1	TGTGCCAGCAGCGTAGGGCGGGGGACCTACAATGAGCAGTTCTTC	CASSVGRGTYNEQFF
TRBD1	.	TRBV25-1	TRBJ2-2	TGTGCCAGCAGCCGACGGGACAGGGCCACCGGGGAGCTGTTTTTT	CASSRRDRATGELFF
.	few	TRBV6-9	TRBJ2-7	TGTGCCAGCAGGGGTACACCGGTGGTGGGCTCCTACGAGCAGTACTTC	CASRGTPVVGSYEQYF
.	many	TRBV20-1	TRBJ2-3	TGCAGTGCTAGAGAAAGCCAGGCGGGGTTCGGAGCAGATACGCAGTATTTT	CSARESQAGFGADTQYF
.	many	TRBV6-5	TRBJ1-2	TGTGCCAGCAGTTACGGCCTCATCGGCAGGGGAGGTACTGGCTACACCTTC	CASSYGLIGRGGTGYTF
.	many	TRBV20-1	TRBJ2-5	TGCAGTGCTAGTAGAGGGACCGACAGTGACCAAGAGACCCAGTACTTC	CSASRGTDSDQETQYF
.	few	TRBV4-3	TRBJ2-1	TGCGCCAGCAGCCAAGTTTCTTCCGGCTTCAATGAGCAGTTCTTC	CASSQVSSGFNEQFF
.	many	TRBV9	TRBJ2-1	TGTGCCAGCAGCGTAGCGGCAGGGGAATATAACAATGAGCAGTTCTTC	CASSVAAGEYNNEQFF
TRBD1	many	TRBV24-1	TRBJ2-7	TGTGCCACCAGTGATGGGACAGTCAATCCATACGAGCAGTACTTC	CATSDGTVNPYEQYF
.	few	TRBV27	TRBJ2-1	TGTGCCAGCAGCCCCGGGGGCAATGAGCAGTTCTTC	CASSPGGNEQFF
.	.	TRBV18	TRBJ2-3	TGTGCCAGCTCACCGCGTCGGTATACAGATACGCAGTATTTT	CASSPRRYTDTQYF
.	.	TRBV12-2	TRBJ1-5	TGTGCAAGTCGCTGGGGGTACATGGGTGAGAGCAATCAGCCCCAGCATTTT	CASRWGYMGESNQPQHF
.	.	TRBV3-1	TRBJ2-1	TGTGCCAGCAGCCAAGAAGGGTCCGACGGATATTTATTCTTC	CASSQEGSDGYLFF
.	.	TRBV7-2	TRBJ2-1	TGTGCCAGCAGCTTAGCCCCCACCGGGGAGCAGTTCTTC	CASSLAPTGEQFF
TRBD2	many	TRBV29-1	TRBJ2-1	TGCAGCGTGGGGGGGGTAGCGGGAGGAGAGCAGTTCTTC	CSVGGVAGGEQFF
.	few	TRBV7-2	TRBJ2-7	TGTGCCAGCAGCTTAGCTGACAGATCCTACGAGCAGTACTTC	CASSLADRSYEQYF
TRBD1	many	TRBV5-1	TRBJ1-1	TGCGCCAGCAGCGTGAGTCGAGGGGGCGAGACTGAAGCTTTCTTT	CASSVSRGGETEAFF
.	.	TRBV11-3	TRBJ2-3	TGTGCCAGCAGCTTAGCTGGGGCGTCCTACGGGGATACGCAGTATTTT	CASSLAGASYGDTQYF
TRBD1	.	TRBV7-8	TRBJ1-3	TGTGCCAGCAGCTACCTAGGGGGCCCCCTCTCTGGAAACACCATATATTTT	CASSYLGGPLSGNTIYF
TRBD2	many	TRBV20-1	TRBJ2-1	TGCAGTGGGGAGGGGACCCGGAGTGAGCAGTTCTTC	CSGEGTRSEQFF
.	many	TRBV12-3/TRBV12-4	TRBJ1-1	TGTGCCAGCAGTTTAGGGGAGGCATTGAACACTGAAGCTTTCTTT	CASSLGEALNTEAFF
TRBD2	many	TRBV29-1	TRBJ2-1	TGCAGCGTTGAAGATCTTCTAGCGGGAGGGCCTAATGAGCAGTTCTTC	CSVEDLLAGGPNEQFF
.	many	TRBV3-1	TRBJ2-3	TGTGCCAGCAGCCAAGTTCCACATGGCACAGATACGCAGTATTTT	CASSQVPHGTDTQYF
TRBD2	many	TRBV29-1	TRBJ2-1	TGCAGCGTGCCCGGGCGGGGGGGCACCGGGGATGAGCAGTTCTTC	CSVPGRGGTGDEQFF
.	.	TRBV24-1	TRBJ1-5	TGTGCCACCAGTGAGCGCCCAGTGGGTCGGACTGTGCAGCCCCAGCATTTT	CATSERPVGRTVQPQHF
.	many	TRBV20-1	TRBJ1-1	TGCAGTGCTGACACACCCGGATTTTACACTGAAGCTTTCTTT	CSADTPGFYTEAFF
.	many	TRBV9	TRBJ2-1	TGTGCCAGCAGCCCTGGCTCGCCAAGTTACAATGAGCAGTTCTTC	CASSPGSPSYNEQFF
TRBD2	.	TRBV27	TRBJ2-4	TGTGCCAGCAGTTTAACGGGGGGGTCAAACATTCAGTACTTC	CASSLTGGSNIQYF
TRBD2	many	TRBV7-6	TRBJ2-5	TGTGCCAGCAGTCCGAGGACTAGCGGATACCAAGAGACCCAGTACTTC	CASSPRTSGYQETQYF
.	many	TRBV5-1	TRBJ1-4	TGCGCCAGCGGCCTCCTCGGGTATAATGAAAAACTGTTTTTT	CASGLLGYNEKLFF
.	few	TRBV12-3/TRBV12-4	TRBJ2-1	TGTGCCAGCAGTAATGGGGTGGCGGGGCAGTTCTTC	CASSNGVAGQFF
.	many	TRBV12-3/TRBV12-4	TRBJ1-2	TGTGCCAGCACCCTTATTCTCGTCTATGGCTACACCTTC	CASTLILVYGYTF
TRBD1	many	TRBV28	TRBJ1-5	TGTGCCAGCAGTTCCTCCCGGGACAGGGCGTCCAATCAGCCCCAGCATTTT	CASSSSRDRASNQPQHF
.	many	TRBV6-2/TRBV6-3	TRBJ1-1	TGTGCCAGCACTAAAACGGGATTGAACACTGAAGCTTTCTTT	CASTKTGLNTEAFF
.	.	TRBV7-9	TRBJ2-1	TGTGCCAGCAGCTTAGGACCCGGGGGAGCACAGTTCTTC	CASSLGPGGAQFF
.	many	TRBV29-1	TRBJ2-5	TGCAGCGCAAGATTGGCGGAAGAGACCCAGTACTTC	CSARLAEETQYF
TRBD1	many	TRBV19	TRBJ1-6	TGTGCCAGTTCCTCCGTCCGGGACAGGAATTCACCCCTCCACTTT	CASSSVRDRNSPLHF